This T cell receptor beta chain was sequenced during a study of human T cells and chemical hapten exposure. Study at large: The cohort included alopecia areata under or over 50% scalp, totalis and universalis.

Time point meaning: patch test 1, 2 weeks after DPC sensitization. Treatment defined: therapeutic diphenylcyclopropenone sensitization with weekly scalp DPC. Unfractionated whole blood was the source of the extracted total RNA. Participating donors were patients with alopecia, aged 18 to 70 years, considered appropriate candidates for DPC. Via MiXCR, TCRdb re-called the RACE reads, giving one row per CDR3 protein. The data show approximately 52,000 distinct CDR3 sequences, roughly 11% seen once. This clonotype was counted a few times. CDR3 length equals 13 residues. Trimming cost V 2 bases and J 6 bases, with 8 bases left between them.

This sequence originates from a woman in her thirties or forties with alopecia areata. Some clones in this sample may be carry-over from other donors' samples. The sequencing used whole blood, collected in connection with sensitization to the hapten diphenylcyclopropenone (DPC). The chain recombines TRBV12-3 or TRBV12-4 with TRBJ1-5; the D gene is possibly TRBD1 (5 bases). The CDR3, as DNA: TGTGCCAGCAGTTTACAGGGAGGTCAGCCCCAGCATTTT. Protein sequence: CASSLQGGQPQHF.